Presented here are 13 T cell receptor beta chains from one specimen sequenced in a study of technical replicates of blood from a few donors. Using immunoSEQ multiplex PCR, the repertoire was profiled, and TCRdb retains in-frame clones only, with some absent. The data contain 80,000 to 90,000 clones, roughly 94% of them singletons. Specimen: T cells isolated from PBMCs. The receptors originated from a human donor in good health.

The chain joins TRBV25-1 to TRBJ1-1; 8 nucleotides match TRBD1. The CDR3 length is 15 residues. Looked up from germline, CDR1 is MGHDK and CDR2 is SYGVNS. The J segment lost 3 bases and the V segment lost 3 bases, leaving 6 bases of the junction unmatched. CDR3 protein: CASSDTGTGDTEAFF. The CDR3 DNA sequence: TGTGCCAGCAGTGATACCGGGACAGGAGACACTGAAGCTTTCTTT.

The genes are TRBV4-1 and TRBJ2-1; 8 bases line up with TRBD1. Trimming took 1 base from V and 12 from J; bases not matched to a gene: 14. This CDR3 has 16 amino acids. The germline V gene has CDR1 MGHRA and CDR2 YSYEKL. CDR3 residues: CASSQAVAGGGEGQFF. CDR3 nucleotide sequence: TGCGCCAGCAGCCAAGCGGTGGCAGGGGGCGGCGAGGGGCAGTTCTTC.

This clone was observed a handful of times. This chain connects TRBV9 to TRBJ1-1; D is undetermined. Per germline, CDR1 SGDLS and CDR2 YYNGEE. V was cut by 4 bases and J by 3 bases, with 16 bases left in between. CDR3 length: 15 amino acids. CDR3 nucleotide sequence: TGTGCCAGCAGCCCCCGGGTCCCTTCGGACACTGAAGCTTTCTTT. Amino acids: CASSPRVPSDTEAFF.

The V call is TRBV6-6, the J call TRBJ2-3; weak D call: TRBD2 (6 bases). This CDR3 has 12 amino acids. Trimming took off 8 bases at V and 8 bases at J, with 14 bases between the two ends. Germline lookup yields CDR1 MNHNY and CDR2 SVGAGI (reference sequence). The CDR3 coding sequence is TGTGCCAGCCGTTTGGGGGAGGTTACGCAGTATTTT. Amino acid sequence: CASRLGEVTQYF.

V is TRBV28 and J is TRBJ2-1, with 9 positions matching TRBD2. J gave up 5 bases and V 3 bases, and 8 bases lay outside the gene matches. This CDR3 has 16 amino acids. The germline CDR1 and CDR2 sequences are MDHEN and SYDVKM. CDR3 coding DNA: TGTGCCAGCAGTTTCTTGACTAGCGGCAACAACAATGAGCAGTTCTTC. Its protein is CASSFLTSGNNNEQFF. The full variable domain, with the rest looked up from reference TRBV28 and TRBJ2-1, is DVKVTQSSRYLVKRTGEKVFLECVQDMDHENMFWYRQDPGLGLRLIYFSYDVKMKEKGDIPEGYSVSREKKERFSLILESASTNQTSMYLCASSFLTSGNNNEQFFGPGTRLTVL.

This clone was counted a single time. The rearrangement uses TRBV7-2 and TRBJ2-1, with D possibly being TRBD1 (6 bases). Germline V lookup: CDR1 SGHTA, CDR2 FQGNSA. The CDR3 length is 14 residues. V dropped 10 bases and J dropped 4 bases, with 17 bases sitting between them. The CDR3 is CAIPGTNLYNEQFF. The CDR3, as DNA: TGTGCCATCCCGGGGACAAACCTATACAATGAGCAGTTCTTC.

The chain links TRBV19 to TRBJ2-7, with TRBD2 matching 9 bases. The CDR3 covers 15 residues. Losses at the gene ends were 7 bases for V and 0 bases for J; bases not matched to a gene: 7. Per the germline V gene, CDR1 is LNHDA and CDR2 is SQIVND (reference sequence). CDR3 nucleotide sequence: TGTGCCAGTACCCCGACTAGCGGTAGCTCCTACGAGCAGTACTTC. Encoded protein: CASTPTSGSSYEQYF.

The chain couples TRBV5-1 to TRBJ1-2, with D possibly matching TRBD1 (6 bases). The CDR3 is made up of 15 amino acids. Trimming left V 4 bases short and J 4 bases short, with 17 bases between. Germline CDR1 is SGHRS and CDR2 is YFSETQ. The CDR3 DNA sequence: TGCGCCAGCAGCCCCCGTGGGGAGGGGGTCTATGGCTACACCTTC. This gives the protein CASSPRGEGVYGYTF.

This clone was detected once. This chain connects TRBV4-2 to TRBJ2-2; 7 bases match TRBD2. The CDR3 contains 15 residues. Germline CDR1 is LGHNA and CDR2 is YNFKEQ. The V and J ends lost 2 bases and 7 bases, in that order; junction bases with no gene match: 7. CDR3 region: CASSQSAGEGGELFF. In DNA form, the CDR3 reads TGTGCCAGCAGCCAATCGGCGGGGGAGGGCGGGGAGCTGTTTTTT.

This chain connects TRBV7-9 to TRBJ2-1; 8 bases line up with TRBD2. V lost 2 bases and J lost 9; bases outside the gene matches: 15. This CDR3 contains 17 residues. The germline CDR1 and CDR2 sequences are SEHNR and FQNEAQ (reference sequence). CDR3 DNA: TGTGCCAGCAGCTTACCCTATCGGGAGGGCGTACAAGGTGAGCAGTTCTTC. Residues: CASSLPYREGVQGEQFF.

This clone was observed once. The chain has TRBV27 and TRBJ1-6; TRBD1 matches 12 bases. This CDR3 spans 15 amino acids. Germline-derived CDR1 and CDR2 are MNHEY and SMNVEV (reference sequence). The V and J ends lost 5 bases and 8 bases, in that order; junction bases with no gene match: 4. The CDR3, as DNA: TGTGCCAGCAGTCCGGGACAGGGGGCGGATTCACCCCTCCACTTT. It is translated as CASSPGQGADSPLHF.

This clone has a single count. The chain is built from TRBV5-5 and TRBJ2-7; D might be TRBD1 (6 bases). The CDR3 runs to 14 residues. V lost 1 base, J lost 6 bases, and 14 bases lay in between. Germline-derived CDR1 and CDR2 are SGHKS and YYEKEE (reference sequence). The CDR3: CASSLPGQIREQYF. The CDR3, as DNA: TGTGCCAGCAGCTTGCCGGGACAAATTCGCGAGCAGTACTTC.

The chain carries TRBV6-6 and TRBJ2-2; 7 bases agree with TRBD1. CDR1 is MNHNY, CDR2 SVGAGI, per germline (reference sequence). The CDR3 is 15 residues long. Trimming took 5 bases from V and 4 from J; bases not matched to a gene: 7. Here the CDR3 DNA reads TGTGCCAGCAGTCAGACAGGGTCCTTCACCGGGGAGCTGTTTTTT. Protein sequence: CASSQTGSFTGELFF.